This T cell receptor beta chain was profiled in a study of chronic HIV infection and antiretroviral therapy. Many counts were recorded for this clonotype. From germline, CDR1 is SEHNR and CDR2 FQNEAQ (reference sequence). CDR3 length: 13 amino acids. V lost 1 base, J lost 16 bases, and 17 bases lay in between. TCRdb independently ran MiXCR on the 5' RACE reads; one entry per CDR3 protein. The sample carries 40,000 or so distinct CDR3 sequences, roughly 8.2% recorded once. The rearrangement links TRBV7-9 to TRBJ2-4, with D possibly TRBD1 on 5 matching bases. This clonotype was sampled from an adult who had HIV and had not received antiretroviral therapy, or was an uninfected healthy control (not recorded which). Sequencing was done on a sample of peripheral blood. The CDR3 region is CASSLGAGSELYF. Written as DNA, the CDR3 is TGTGCCAGCAGCTTAGGTGCAGGGTCGGAGCTATACTTC. The whole variable domain, filled in from reference TRBV7-9 and TRBJ2-4, reads DTGVSQNPRHKITKRGQNVTFRCDPISEHNRLYWYRQTLGQGPEFLTYFQNEAQLEKSRLLSDRFSAERPKGSFSTLEIQRTEQGDSAMYLCASSLGAGSELYFGAGTRLSVL.